This TCR beta chain derives from a study of T cells in localized non-small cell lung cancer. Study-wide points: Adjacent lung held a median 57 of the top 100 tumor clones. It was uninvolved adjacent lung that showed the highest T cell clonality, exceeding tumor.

The CDR3 totals 14 residues. Trimming stripped 5 bases from V and 4 bases from J, with 12 bases between. CDR1 MNHEY and CDR2 SMNVEV come from the germline V gene (reference sequence). Notes on this clone: Its target is not known.

Profiled with immunoSEQ multiplex PCR; TCRdb holds only in-frame clones, not every one. The table lists 40,000 to 50,000 clones, 85% to 90% of them singletons. This specimen was peripheral blood, taken before any cancer treatment. The clonotype comes from a female donor over 55 with stage I squamous cell lung carcinoma. The chain couples TRBV27 to TRBJ2-1, with unresolved D. The CDR3 bases are TGTGCCAGCAGTCCCCAGGACGGATACAATGAGCAGTTCTTC. Translating it yields CASSPQDGYNEQFF.